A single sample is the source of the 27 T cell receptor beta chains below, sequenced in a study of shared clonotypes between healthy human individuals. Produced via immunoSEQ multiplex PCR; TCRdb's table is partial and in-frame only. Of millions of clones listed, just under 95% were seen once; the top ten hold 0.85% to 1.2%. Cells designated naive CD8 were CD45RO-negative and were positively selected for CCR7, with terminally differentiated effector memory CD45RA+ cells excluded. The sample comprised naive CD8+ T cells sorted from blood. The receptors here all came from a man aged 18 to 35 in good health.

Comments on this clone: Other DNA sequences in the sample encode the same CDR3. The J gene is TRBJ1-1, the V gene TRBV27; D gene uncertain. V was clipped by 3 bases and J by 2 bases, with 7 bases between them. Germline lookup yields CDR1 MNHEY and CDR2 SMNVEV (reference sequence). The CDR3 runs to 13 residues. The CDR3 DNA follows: TGTGCCAGCAGTTTGGGCCTTAACACTGAAGCTTTCTTT. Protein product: CASSLGLNTEAFF.

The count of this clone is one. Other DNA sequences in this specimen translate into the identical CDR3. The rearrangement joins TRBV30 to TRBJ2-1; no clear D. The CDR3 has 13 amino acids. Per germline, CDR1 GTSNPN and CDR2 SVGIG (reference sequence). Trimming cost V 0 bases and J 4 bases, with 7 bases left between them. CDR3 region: CAWSVGHYNEQFF. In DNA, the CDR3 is TGTGCCTGGAGTGTAGGGCATTACAATGAGCAGTTCTTC.

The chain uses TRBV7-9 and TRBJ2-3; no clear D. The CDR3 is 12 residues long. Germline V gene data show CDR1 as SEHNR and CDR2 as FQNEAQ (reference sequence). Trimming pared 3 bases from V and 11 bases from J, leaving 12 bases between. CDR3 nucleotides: TGTGCCAGCAGCTTTGGTAGAGCCGGGCAGTATTTT. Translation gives CASSFGRAGQYF. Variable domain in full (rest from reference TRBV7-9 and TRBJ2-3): DTGVSQNPRHKITKRGQNVTFRCDPISEHNRLYWYRQTLGQGPEFLTYFQNEAQLEKSRLLSDRFSAERPKGSFSTLEIQRTEQGDSAMYLCASSFGRAGQYFGPGTRLTVL.

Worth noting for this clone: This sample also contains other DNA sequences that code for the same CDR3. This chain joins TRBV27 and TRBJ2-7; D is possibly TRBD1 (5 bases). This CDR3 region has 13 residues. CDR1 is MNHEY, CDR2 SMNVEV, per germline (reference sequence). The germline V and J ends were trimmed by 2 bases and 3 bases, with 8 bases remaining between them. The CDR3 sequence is CASSLARDYEQYF. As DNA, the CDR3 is TGTGCCAGCAGTTTAGCCAGGGACTACGAGCAGTACTTC.

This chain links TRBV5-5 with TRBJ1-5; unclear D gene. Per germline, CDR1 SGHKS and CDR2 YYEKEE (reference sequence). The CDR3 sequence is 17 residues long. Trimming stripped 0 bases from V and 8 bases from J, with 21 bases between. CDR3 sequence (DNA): TGTGCCAGCAGCTTGGCCGATTCCACAGCTTCTATAAAGCCCCAGCATTTT. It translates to CASSLADSTASIKPQHF.

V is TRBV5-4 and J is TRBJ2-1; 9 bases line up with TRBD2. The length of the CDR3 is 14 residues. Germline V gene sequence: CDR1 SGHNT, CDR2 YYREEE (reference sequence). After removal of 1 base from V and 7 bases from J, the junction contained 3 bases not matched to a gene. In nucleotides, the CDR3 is TGTGCCAGCAGCTTGCGGCTAGCGGGGAATGAGCAGTTCTTC. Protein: CASSLRLAGNEQFF.

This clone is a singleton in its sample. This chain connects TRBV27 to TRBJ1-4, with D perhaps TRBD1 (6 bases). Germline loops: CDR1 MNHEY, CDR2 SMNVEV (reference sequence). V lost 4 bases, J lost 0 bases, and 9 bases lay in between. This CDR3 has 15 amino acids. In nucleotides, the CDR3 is TGTGCCAGCAGTTCCGAGGGGGCAACTAATGAAAAACTGTTTTTT. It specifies CASSSEGATNEKLFF.

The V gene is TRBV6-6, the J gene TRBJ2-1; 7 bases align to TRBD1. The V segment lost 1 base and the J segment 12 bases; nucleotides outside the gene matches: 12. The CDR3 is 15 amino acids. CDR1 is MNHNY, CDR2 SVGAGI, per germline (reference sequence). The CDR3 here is CASSYYRIDSGGQFF. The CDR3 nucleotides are TGTGCCAGCAGTTACTATCGCATAGACTCAGGGGGGCAGTTCTTC.

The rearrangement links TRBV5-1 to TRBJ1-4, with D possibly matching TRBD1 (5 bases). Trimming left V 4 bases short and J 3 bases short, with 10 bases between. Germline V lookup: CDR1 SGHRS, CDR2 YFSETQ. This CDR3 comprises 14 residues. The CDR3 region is CASSPRGANEKLFF. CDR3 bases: TGCGCCAGCAGCCCACGGGGGGCTAATGAAAAACTGTTTTTT.

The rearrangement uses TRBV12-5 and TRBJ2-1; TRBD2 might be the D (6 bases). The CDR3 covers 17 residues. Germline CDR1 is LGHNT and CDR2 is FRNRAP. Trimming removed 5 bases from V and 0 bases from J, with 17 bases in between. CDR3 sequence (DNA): TGTGCTAGTGGTGCATCCTTGGCGGGGAGCTCCTACAATGAGCAGTTCTTC. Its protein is CASGASLAGSSYNEQFF.

This CDR3 reads CASSKLTGPGNQPQHF. The CDR3 DNA follows: TGTGCCAGTAGTAAGTTGACAGGGCCTGGCAATCAGCCCCAGCATTTT. The chain couples TRBV19 to TRBJ1-5; TRBD1 matches at 7 bases. This CDR3 comprises 16 residues. Germline-derived CDR1 and CDR2 are LNHDA and SQIVND (reference sequence). Unmatched junction bases numbered 8, after V lost 4 bases and J lost 2 bases.

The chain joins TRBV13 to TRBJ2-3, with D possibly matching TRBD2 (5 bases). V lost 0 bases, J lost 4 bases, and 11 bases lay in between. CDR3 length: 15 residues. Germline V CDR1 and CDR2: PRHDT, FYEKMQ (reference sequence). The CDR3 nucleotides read TGTGCCAGCAGCTTAGGACTAGACGGCGCAGATACGCAGTATTTT. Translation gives CASSLGLDGADTQYF.

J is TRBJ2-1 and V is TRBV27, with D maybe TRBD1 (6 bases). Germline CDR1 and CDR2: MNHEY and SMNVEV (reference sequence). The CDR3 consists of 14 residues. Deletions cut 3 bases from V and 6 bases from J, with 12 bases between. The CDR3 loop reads CASSLNRDGNEQFF. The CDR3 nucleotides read TGTGCCAGCAGTTTGAACAGGGACGGCAATGAGCAGTTCTTC.

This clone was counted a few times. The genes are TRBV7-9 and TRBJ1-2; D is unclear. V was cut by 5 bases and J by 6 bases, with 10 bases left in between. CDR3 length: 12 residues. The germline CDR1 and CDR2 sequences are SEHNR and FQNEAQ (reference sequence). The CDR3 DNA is TGTGCCAGCAGCCCCCGCTATGATGGCTACACCTTC. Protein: CASSPRYDGYTF.

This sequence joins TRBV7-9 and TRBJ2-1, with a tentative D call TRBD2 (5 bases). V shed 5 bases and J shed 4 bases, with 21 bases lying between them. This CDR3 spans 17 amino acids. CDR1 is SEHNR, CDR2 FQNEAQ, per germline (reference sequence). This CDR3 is CASSPGRVGGDYNEQFF. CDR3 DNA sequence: TGTGCCAGCAGCCCTGGGCGGGTAGGTGGGGATTACAATGAGCAGTTCTTC.

The CDR3 nucleotides are TGTGCCAGCTCCTACCCGGATAGCTCCTACAATGAGCAGTTCTTC. It yields the protein CASSYPDSSYNEQFF. This sequence joins TRBV18 and TRBJ2-1; no clear D gene. The CDR3 runs 15 residues. Germline CDR1 reads KGHSH; CDR2 reads LQKENI. Trimming removed 6 bases from V and 0 bases from J, with 12 bases in between.

CDR3 sequence reads: CASSGFMSSYEQYF. Written as DNA, the CDR3 is TGTGCCAGCAGCGGTTTTATGAGCTCCTACGAGCAGTACTTC. This sequence joins TRBV7-9 and TRBJ2-7; no clear D. This CDR3 spans 14 amino acids. V lost 5 bases, J lost 0 bases, and 11 bases lay in between. Germline CDR1 is SEHNR and CDR2 is FQNEAQ (reference sequence).

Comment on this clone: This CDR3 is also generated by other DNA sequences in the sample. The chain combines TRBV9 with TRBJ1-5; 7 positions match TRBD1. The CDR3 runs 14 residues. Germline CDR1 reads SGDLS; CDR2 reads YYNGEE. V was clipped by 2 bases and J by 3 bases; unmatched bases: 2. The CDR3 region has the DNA TGTGCCAGCAGCGTCGGGACAGTCAATCAGCCCCAGCATTTT. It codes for CASSVGTVNQPQHF. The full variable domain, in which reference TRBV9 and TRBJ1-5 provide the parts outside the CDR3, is DSGVTQTPKHLITATGQRVTLRCSPRSGDLSVYWYQQSLDQGLQFLIQYYNGEERAKGNILERFSAQQFPDLHSELNLSSLELGDSALYFCASSVGTVNQPQHFGDGTRLSIL.

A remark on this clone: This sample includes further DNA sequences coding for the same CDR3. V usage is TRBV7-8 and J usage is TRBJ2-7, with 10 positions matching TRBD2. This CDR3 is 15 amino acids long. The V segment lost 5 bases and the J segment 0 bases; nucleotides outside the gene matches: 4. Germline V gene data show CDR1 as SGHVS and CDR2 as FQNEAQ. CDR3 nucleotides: TGTGCCAGCAGCCTTAGCGGGGGGAGCTCCTACGAGCAGTACTTC. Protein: CASSLSGGSSYEQYF.

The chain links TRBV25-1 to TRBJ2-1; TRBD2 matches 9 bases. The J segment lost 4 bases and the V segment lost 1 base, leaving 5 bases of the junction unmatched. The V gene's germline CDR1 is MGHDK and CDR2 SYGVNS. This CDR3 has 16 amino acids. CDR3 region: CASSESGGGEYNEQFF. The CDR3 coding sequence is TGTGCCAGCAGTGAATCCGGCGGGGGGGAATACAATGAGCAGTTCTTC. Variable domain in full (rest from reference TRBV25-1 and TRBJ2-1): EADIYQTPRYLVIGTGKKITLECSQTMGHDKMYWYQQDPGMELHLIHYSYGVNSTEKGDLSSESTVSRIRTEHFPLTLESARPSHTSQYLCASSESGGGEYNEQFFGPGTRLTVL.

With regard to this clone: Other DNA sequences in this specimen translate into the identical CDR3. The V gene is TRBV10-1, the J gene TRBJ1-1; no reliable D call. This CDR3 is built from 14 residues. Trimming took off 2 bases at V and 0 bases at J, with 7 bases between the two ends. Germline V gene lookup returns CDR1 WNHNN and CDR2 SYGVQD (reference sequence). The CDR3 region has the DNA TGCGCCAGCAGTGAGCCGGGAATGAACACTGAAGCTTTCTTT. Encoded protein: CASSEPGMNTEAFF.

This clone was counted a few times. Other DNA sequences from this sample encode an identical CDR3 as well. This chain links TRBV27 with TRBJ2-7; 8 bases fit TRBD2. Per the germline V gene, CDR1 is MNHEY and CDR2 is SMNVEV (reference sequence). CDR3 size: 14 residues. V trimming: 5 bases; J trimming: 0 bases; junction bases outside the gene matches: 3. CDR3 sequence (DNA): TGTGCCAGCAGTCTAAGCGGGAGCTCCTACGAGCAGTACTTC. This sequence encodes CASSLSGSSYEQYF.

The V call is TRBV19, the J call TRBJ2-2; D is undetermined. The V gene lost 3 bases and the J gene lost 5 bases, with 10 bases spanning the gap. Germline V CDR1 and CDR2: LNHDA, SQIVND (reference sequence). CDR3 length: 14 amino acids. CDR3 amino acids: CASSIWVGTGELFF. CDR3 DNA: TGTGCCAGTAGTATTTGGGTTGGTACCGGGGAGCTGTTTTTT.

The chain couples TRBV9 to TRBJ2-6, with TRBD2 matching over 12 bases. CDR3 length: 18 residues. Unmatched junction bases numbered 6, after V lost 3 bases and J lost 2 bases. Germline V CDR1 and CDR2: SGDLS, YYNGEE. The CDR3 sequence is CASSARLAGVAGANVLTF. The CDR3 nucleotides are TGTGCCAGCAGCGCCCGACTAGCGGGAGTTGCTGGGGCCAACGTCCTGACTTTC.

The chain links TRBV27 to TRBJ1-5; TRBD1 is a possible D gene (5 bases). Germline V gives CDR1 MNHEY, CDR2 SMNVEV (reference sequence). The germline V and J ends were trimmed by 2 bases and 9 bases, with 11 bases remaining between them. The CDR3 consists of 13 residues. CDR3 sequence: CASSLGGDWPQHF. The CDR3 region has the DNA TGTGCCAGCAGTTTAGGGGGGGATTGGCCCCAGCATTTT.

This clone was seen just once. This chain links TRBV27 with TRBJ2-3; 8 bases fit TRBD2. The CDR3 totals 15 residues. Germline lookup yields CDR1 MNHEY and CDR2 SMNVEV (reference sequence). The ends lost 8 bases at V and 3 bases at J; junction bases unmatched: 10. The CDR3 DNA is TGTGCCAGCTGCTTAGCGGGATGGGATACAGATACGCAGTATTTT. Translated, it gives CASCLAGWDTDTQYF.

CDR3 residues: CAWTSGTSGYEQYF. The CDR3 nucleotides read TGTGCCTGGACTAGCGGGACTAGCGGTTACGAGCAGTACTTC. J is TRBJ2-7 and V is TRBV30; 11 nucleotides align to TRBD2. After removal of 4 bases from V and 4 bases from J, the junction contained 6 bases not matched to a gene. Germline values: CDR1 GTSNPN, CDR2 SVGIG (reference sequence). This CDR3 is 14 amino acids long.